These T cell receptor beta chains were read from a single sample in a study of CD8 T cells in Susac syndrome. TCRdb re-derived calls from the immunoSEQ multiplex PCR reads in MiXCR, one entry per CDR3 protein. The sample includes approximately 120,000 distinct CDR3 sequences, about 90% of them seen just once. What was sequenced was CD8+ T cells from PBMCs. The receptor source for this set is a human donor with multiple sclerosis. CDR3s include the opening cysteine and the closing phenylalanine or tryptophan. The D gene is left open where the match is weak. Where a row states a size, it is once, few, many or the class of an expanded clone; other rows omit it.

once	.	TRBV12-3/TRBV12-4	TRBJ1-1	TGTGCCAGCAGTCGTAGGGCCAGGTCGGCTTTCTTT	CASSRRARSAFF
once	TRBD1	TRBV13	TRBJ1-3	TGTGCCAGCAGCTCTACCGACAGGGGTGGAAACACCATATATTTT	CASSSTDRGGNTIYF
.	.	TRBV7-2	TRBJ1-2	TGTGCCAGCAGCGCCCGGTTGGAGAGCTACTATGGCTACACCTTC	CASSARLESYYGYTF
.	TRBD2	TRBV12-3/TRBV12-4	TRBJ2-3	TGTGCCAGCAGCCCCGGGACTAGCGTGGCTACCACAGATACGCAGTATTTT	CASSPGTSVATTDTQYF
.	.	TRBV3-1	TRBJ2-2	TGTGCCAGCAGCCAAGGAGCGGAAGCGAACACCGGGGAGCTGTTTTTT	CASSQGAEANTGELFF
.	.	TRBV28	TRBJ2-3	TGTGCCAGCAGTCATGAAAGAAGCAACCCTAGCACAGATACGCAGTATTTT	CASSHERSNPSTDTQYF
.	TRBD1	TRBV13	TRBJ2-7	TGTGCCAGCAGCTTTGGACAGGGGACCGCCGAGCAGTACTTC	CASSFGQGTAEQYF
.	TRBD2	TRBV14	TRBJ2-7	TGTGCCAGCAGCCATACAACGGGACTAGCGGGAGTTGAGCAGTACTTC	CASSHTTGLAGVEQYF
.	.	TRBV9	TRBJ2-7	TGTGCCAGCAGCCATTCTAGGACGCTGTCCGCGGGGGAGCAGTACTTC	CASSHSRTLSAGEQYF
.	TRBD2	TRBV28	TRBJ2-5	TGTGCCAGCAGTTTATACCAATCGAGTAGCGGGGAGACCCAGTACTTC	CASSLYQSSSGETQYF
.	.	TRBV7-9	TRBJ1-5	TGTGCCAGCAGCTTATTTTCTCAGCCCCAGCATTTT	CASSLFSQPQHF
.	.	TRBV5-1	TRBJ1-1	TGCGCCAGCAGCTTTGAGTCCGGGGGAACTGAAGCTTTCTTT	CASSFESGGTEAFF
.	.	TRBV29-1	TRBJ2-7	TGCAGCGTTGAATTTCAGGGGAGCTCCTACGAGCAGTACTTC	CSVEFQGSSYEQYF
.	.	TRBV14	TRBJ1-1	TGTGCCGGCAGCGACAATGGATGGGCTTTCTTT	CAGSDNGWAFF
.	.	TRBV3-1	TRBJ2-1	TGTGCCAGCAGCCAAGATAGTAATGAGCAGTTCTTC	CASSQDSNEQFF
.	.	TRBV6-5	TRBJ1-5	TGTGCCAGCAGTTCTCAGGGGTGGCAGCCCCAGCATTTT	CASSSQGWQPQHF
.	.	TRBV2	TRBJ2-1	TGTGCCAGCAGGAAGGGAGACGGCCTTTACAATGAGCAGTTCTTC	CASRKGDGLYNEQFF
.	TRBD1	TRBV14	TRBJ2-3	TGTGCCAGCAGCCAAGGATTAGGGGGCGCAAGGACAGATACGCAGTATTTT	CASSQGLGGARTDTQYF
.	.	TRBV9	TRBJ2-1	TGTGCCAGCTCCGTAGGGGGTTCCTTCCACAATGAGCAGTTCTTC	CASSVGGSFHNEQFF
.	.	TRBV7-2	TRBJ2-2	TGTGCCAGCAGCCCCATCAGGGTCGCCGGGGAGCTGTTTTTT	CASSPIRVAGELFF
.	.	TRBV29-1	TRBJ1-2	TGCAGCGCCCCCTTGAGCTATGGCTACACCTTC	CSAPLSYGYTF
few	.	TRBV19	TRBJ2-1	TGTGCCAGTAGTAATCAGGGGTTCAGTGAGCAGTTCTTC	CASSNQGFSEQFF
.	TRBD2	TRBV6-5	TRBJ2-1	TGTGCCAGCATTGGGAGTAGCGGGAGGGCCGATGAGCAGTTCTTC	CASIGSSGRADEQFF
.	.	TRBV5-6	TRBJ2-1	TGTGCCAGCAGCTTAAAACCGGGACCCGAGTTCGATGAGCAGTTCTTC	CASSLKPGPEFDEQFF
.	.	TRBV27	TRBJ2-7	TGTGCCAGCAGTTTGGGAGCGGGTAGTTCCTACGAGCAGTACTTC	CASSLGAGSSYEQYF
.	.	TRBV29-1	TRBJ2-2	TGCAGCGTTGAGTCTGGCGCCGGGGAGCTGTTTTTT	CSVESGAGELFF
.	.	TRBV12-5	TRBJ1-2	TGTGCTAGTGGTTTGGTAGCAAGGGGTGGTCGGAACTATGGCTACACCTTC	CASGLVARGGRNYGYTF
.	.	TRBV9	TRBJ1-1	TGTGCCAGCAGCGTAGAGGGCAGGCCGAACACTGAAGCTTTCTTT	CASSVEGRPNTEAFF
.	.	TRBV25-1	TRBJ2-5	TGTGCCAGCAGTGCCGGTGGGACCCAGTACTTC	CASSAGGTQYF
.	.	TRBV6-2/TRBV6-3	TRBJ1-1	TGTGCCAGCAGGAAGGGCATGAACACTGAAGCTTTCTTT	CASRKGMNTEAFF
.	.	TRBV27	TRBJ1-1	TGTGCCAGCAGTTTGTCCGGGGGCGGCTACACTGAAGCTTTCTTT	CASSLSGGGYTEAFF
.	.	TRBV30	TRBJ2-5	TGTGCCTGGAGCGAAGGGTATAGCGTTGAAGAGACCCAGTACTTC	CAWSEGYSVEETQYF
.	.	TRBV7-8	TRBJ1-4	TGTGCCAGCAGCTTCTTGGGCCTGTCTAATCTGTTTTTT	CASSFLGLSNLFF
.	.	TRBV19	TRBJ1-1	TGTGCCAGTATCCAGTTTGAAGAAGCTTTCTTT	CASIQFEEAFF
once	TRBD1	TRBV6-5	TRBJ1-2	TGTGCCAGCAGTTACTCGGACAGGGCCAACTATGGCTACACCTTC	CASSYSDRANYGYTF
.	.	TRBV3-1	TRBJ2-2	TGTGCCAGCAGCATTCCCCGGGGGGAGCTGTTTTTT	CASSIPRGELFF
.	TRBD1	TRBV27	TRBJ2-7	TGTGCCAGCAGACCCGGGACAGGCTCCTACGAGCAGTACTTC	CASRPGTGSYEQYF
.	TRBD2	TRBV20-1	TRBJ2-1	TGCAGTGCTCTCCGGCGGGAGGGTTACAATGAGCAGTTCTTC	CSALRREGYNEQFF
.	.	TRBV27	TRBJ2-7	TGTGCCACCCTGGGGGGCCACGAGCAGTACTTC	CATLGGHEQYF
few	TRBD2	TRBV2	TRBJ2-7	TGTGCCACCCTGACTAGCGGGAGCTCCTACGAGCAGTACTTC	CATLTSGSSYEQYF
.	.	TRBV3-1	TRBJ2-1	TGTGCCAGCAGCCAGGCCCGACTCGGACGAATGGATGAGCAGTTCTTC	CASSQARLGRMDEQFF
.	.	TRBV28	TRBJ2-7	TGTGCCAGCAGTCTCGACAGTATCTCCGAGCAGTACTTC	CASSLDSISEQYF
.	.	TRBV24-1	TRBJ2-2	TGTGCCACCAGTGACCTACCACACACCGGGGAGCTGTTTTTT	CATSDLPHTGELFF
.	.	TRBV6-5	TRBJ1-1	TGTGCCATCCTCAACCCCCCGGACACTGAAGCTTTCTTT	CAILNPPDTEAFF
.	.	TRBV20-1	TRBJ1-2	TGCAGTGCTACCCCGGGTGACTATGGCTACACCTTC	CSATPGDYGYTF
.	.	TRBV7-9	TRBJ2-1	TGTGCCAGCAGCGCGGCTTGGGGAGTAAGCTCCTACAATGAGCAGTTCTTC	CASSAAWGVSSYNEQFF
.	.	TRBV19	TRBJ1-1	TGTGCCAGTAGTCCCGCAGGGCCGAACACTGAAGCTTTCTTT	CASSPAGPNTEAFF
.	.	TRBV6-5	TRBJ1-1	TGTGCCAGCAGTTACGGGTGGGAGACTGAAGCTTTCTTT	CASSYGWETEAFF
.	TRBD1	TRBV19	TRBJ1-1	TGTGCCAGTAGCCAAACAGGGGCCAACACTGAAGCTTTCTTT	CASSQTGANTEAFF
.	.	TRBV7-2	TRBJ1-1	TGTGCCAGCAGCCCCCTTGGCACTGAAGCTTTCTTT	CASSPLGTEAFF
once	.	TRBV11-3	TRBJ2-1	TGTGCCAGCAGCCGAGCGGAGACGGGGGACAATGAGCAGTTCTTC	CASSRAETGDNEQFF
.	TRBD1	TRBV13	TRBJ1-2	TGTGCCAGCAGCCCATCGGACAGGGGCTATGGCTACACCTTC	CASSPSDRGYGYTF
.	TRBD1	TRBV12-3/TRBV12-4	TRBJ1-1	TGTGCCAGCAGTTTACCAGGGGGCCTGGAAGCTTTCTTT	CASSLPGGLEAFF